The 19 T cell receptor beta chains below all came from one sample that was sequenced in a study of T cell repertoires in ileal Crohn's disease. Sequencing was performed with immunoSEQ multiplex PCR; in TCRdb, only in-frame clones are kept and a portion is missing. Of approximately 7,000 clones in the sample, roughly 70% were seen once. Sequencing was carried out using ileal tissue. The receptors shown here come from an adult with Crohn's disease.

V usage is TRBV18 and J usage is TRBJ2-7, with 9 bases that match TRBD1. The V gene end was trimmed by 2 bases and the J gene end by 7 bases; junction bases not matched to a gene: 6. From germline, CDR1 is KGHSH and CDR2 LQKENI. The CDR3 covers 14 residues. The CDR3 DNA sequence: TGTGCCAGCTCACCAGCGACAGGGGGAGGGGAGCAGTACTTC. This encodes CASSPATGGGEQYF.

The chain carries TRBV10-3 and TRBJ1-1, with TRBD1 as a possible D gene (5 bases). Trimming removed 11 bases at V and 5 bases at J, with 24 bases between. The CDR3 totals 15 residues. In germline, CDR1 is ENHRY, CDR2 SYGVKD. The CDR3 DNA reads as TGTGCCGTGCTACCCGTGGGACCGCGGGGAACTGAAGCTTTCTTT. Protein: CAVLPVGPRGTEAFF.

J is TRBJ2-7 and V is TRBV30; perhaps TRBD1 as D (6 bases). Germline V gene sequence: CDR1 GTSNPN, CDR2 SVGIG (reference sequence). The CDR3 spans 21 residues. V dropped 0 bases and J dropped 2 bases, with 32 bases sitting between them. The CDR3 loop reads CAWSVCPLCWFSDSPTYEQYF. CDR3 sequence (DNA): TGTGCCTGGAGTGTATGCCCTTTATGTTGGTTTTCGGACAGCCCTACCTACGAGCAGTACTTC. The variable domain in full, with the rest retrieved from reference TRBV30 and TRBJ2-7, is SQTIHQWPATLVQPVGSPLSLECTVEGTSNPNLYWYRQAAGRGLQLLFYSVGIGQISSEVPQNLSASRPQDRQFILSSKKLLLSDSGFYLCAWSVCPLCWFSDSPTYEQYFGPGTRLTVT.

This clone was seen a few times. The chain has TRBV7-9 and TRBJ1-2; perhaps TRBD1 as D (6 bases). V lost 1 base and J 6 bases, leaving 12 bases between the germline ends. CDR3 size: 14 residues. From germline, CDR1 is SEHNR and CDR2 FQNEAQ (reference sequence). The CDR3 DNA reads TGTGCCAGCAGCTTAGTCGGGGGGCTGGATGGCTACACCTTC. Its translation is CASSLVGGLDGYTF.

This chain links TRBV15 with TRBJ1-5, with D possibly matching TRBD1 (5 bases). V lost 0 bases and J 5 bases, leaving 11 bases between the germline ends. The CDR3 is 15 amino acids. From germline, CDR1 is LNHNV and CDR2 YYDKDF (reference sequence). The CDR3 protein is CATSRDGAGDQPQHF. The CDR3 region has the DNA TGTGCCACCAGCAGAGATGGGGCAGGCGATCAGCCCCAGCATTTT.

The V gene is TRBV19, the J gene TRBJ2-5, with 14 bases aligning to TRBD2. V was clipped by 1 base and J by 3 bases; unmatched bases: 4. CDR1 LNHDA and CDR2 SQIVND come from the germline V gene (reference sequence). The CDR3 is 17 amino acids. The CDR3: CASSIGLAGGREETQYF. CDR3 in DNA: TGTGCCAGTAGTATAGGACTAGCGGGGGGGCGTGAAGAGACCCAGTACTTC. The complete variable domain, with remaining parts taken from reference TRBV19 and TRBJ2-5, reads DGGITQSPKYLFRKEGQNVTLSCEQNLNHDAMYWYRQDPGQGLRLIYYSQIVNDFQKGDIAEGYSVSREKKESFPLTVTSAQKNPTAFYLCASSIGLAGGREETQYFGPGTRLLVL.

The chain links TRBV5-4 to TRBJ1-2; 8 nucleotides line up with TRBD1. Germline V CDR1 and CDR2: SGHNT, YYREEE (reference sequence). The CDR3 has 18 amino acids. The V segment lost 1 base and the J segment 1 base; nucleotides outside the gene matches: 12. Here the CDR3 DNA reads TGTGCCAGCAGCTTGAGCCGGACAGGGTGTAAATGTAACTATGGCTACACCTTC. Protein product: CASSLSRTGCKCNYGYTF.

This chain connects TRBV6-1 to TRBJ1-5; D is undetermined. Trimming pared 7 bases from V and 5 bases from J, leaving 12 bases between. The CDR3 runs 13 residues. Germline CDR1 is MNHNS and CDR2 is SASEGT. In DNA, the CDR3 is TGTGCCAGCACTAGGGCCGGGGATCAGCCCCAGCATTTT. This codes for CASTRAGDQPQHF.

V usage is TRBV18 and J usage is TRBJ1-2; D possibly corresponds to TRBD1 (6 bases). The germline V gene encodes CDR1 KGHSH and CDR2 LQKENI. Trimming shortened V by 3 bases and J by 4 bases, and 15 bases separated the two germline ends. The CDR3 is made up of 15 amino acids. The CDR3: CASSPEQGEAYGYTF. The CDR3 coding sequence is TGTGCCAGCTCACCGGAACAGGGTGAAGCCTATGGCTACACCTTC.

CDR3 in DNA: TGTGCCAGCAGCCCCCAAACTGAAGCTTTCTTT. It yields the protein CASSPQTEAFF. The chain recombines TRBV9 with TRBJ1-1; unclear D gene. V gave up 4 bases and J gave up 5 bases, with 6 bases separating them. This CDR3 has 11 amino acids. Germline values: CDR1 SGDLS, CDR2 YYNGEE.

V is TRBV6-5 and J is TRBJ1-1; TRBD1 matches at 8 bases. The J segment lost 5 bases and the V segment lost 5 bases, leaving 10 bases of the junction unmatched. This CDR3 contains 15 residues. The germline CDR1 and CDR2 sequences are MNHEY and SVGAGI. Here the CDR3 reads CASSPPQGARTEAFF. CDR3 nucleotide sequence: TGTGCCAGCAGTCCCCCCCAGGGGGCGCGGACTGAAGCTTTCTTT.

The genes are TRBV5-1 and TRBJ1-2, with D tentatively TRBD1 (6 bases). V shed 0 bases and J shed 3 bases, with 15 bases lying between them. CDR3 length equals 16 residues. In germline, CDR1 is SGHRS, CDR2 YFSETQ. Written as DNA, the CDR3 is TGCGCCAGCAGCTTGGAAGGGGGGGTAGGGGACTATGGCTACACCTTC. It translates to CASSLEGGVGDYGYTF. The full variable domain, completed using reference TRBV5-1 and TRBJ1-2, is KAGVTQTPRYLIKTRGQQVTLSCSPISGHRSVSWYQQTPGQGLQFLFEYFSETQRNKGNFPGRFSGRQFSNSRSEMNVSTLELGDSALYLCASSLEGGVGDYGYTFGSGTRLTVV.

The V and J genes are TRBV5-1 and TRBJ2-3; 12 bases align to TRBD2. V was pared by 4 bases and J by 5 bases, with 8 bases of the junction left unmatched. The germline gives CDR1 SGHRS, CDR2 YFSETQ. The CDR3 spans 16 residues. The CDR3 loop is CASSIRLAGVGDTQYF. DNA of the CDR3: TGCGCCAGCAGCATCAGACTAGCGGGGGTTGGAGATACGCAGTATTTT.

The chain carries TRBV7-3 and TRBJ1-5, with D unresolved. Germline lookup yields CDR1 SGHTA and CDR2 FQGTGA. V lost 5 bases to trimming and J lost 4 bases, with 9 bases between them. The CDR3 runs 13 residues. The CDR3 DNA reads TGTGCCAGCAGCGCAGGCTGGAATCAGCCCCAGCATTTT. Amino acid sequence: CASSAGWNQPQHF.

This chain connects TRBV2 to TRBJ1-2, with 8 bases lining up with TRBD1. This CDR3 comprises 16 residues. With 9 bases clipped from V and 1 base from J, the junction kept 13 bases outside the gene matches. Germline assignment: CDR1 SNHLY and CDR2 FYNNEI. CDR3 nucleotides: TGTGCCAGGAGGGGCGGGACAGGAGGAATTAACTATGGCTACACCTTC. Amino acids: CARRGGTGGINYGYTF. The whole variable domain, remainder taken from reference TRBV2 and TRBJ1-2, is EPEVTQTPSHQVTQMGQEVILRCVPISNHLYFYWYRQILGQKVEFLVSFYNNEISEKSEIFDDQFSVERPDGSNFTLKIRSTKLEDSAMYFCARRGGTGGINYGYTFGSGTRLTVV.

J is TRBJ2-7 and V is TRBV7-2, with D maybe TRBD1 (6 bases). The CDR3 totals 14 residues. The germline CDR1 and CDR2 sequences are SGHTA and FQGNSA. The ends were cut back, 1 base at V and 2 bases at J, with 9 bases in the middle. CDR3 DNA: TGTGCCAGCAGCTTAGGTGGGGGCCCCTACGAGCAGTACTTC. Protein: CASSLGGGPYEQYF.

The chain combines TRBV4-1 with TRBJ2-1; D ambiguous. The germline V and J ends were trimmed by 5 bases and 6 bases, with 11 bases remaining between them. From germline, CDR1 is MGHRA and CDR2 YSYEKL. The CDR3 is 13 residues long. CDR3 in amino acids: CASSYDGSNEQFF. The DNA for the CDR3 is TGCGCCAGCAGCTACGATGGCTCCAATGAGCAGTTCTTC.

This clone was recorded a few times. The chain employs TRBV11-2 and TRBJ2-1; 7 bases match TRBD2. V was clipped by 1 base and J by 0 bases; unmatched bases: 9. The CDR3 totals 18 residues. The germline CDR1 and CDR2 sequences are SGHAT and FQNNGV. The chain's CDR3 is CASSLVFGTGGSYNEQFF. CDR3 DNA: TGTGCCAGCAGCTTAGTTTTCGGGACGGGGGGCTCCTACAATGAGCAGTTCTTC.

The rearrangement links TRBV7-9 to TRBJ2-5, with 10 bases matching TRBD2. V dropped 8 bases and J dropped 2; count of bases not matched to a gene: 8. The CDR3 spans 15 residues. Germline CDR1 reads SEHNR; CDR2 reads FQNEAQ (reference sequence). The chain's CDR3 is CASAFSGGYQETQYF. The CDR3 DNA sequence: TGTGCCAGCGCTTTTAGCGGGGGGTATCAAGAGACCCAGTACTTC. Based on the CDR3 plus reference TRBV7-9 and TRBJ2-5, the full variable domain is DTGVSQNPRHKITKRGQNVTFRCDPISEHNRLYWYRQTLGQGPEFLTYFQNEAQLEKSRLLSDRFSAERPKGSFSTLEIQRTEQGDSAMYLCASAFSGGYQETQYFGPGTRLLVL.